This paragraph covers one T cell receptor beta chain sequence. Clones were sequenced by immunoSEQ multiplex PCR, and TCRdb holds only the in-frame ones, with some missing. Of a few hundred thousand clones in the sample, more than 75% were seen once. This entry is derived from a study of blood T cell repertoires in COVID-19. V shed 2 bases and J shed 2 bases, with 11 bases lying between them. The CDR3 has 14 residues. Germline V lookup: CDR1 SGHDT, CDR2 YYEEEE. Material for sequencing was peripheral blood. This chain connects TRBV5-6 to TRBJ2-7; D uncertain. The TCR was taken from a woman aged 25 to 45 who had recovered from COVID-19. CDR3 sequence: CASSLLARPYEQYF. The DNA for the CDR3 is TGTGCCAGCAGCTTATTAGCTAGGCCCTACGAGCAGTACTTC.